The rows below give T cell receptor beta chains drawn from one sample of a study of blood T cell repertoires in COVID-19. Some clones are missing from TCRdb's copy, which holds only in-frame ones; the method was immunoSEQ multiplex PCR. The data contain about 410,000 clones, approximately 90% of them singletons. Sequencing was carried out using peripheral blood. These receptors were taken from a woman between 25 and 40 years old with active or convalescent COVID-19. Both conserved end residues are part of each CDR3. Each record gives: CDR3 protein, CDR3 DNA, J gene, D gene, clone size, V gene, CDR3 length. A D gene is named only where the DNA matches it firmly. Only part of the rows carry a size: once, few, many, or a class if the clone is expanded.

cdr3_aa: CASSRGQAPNYGYTF
cdr3_nt: TGTGCCAGCAGCAGGGGACAGGCGCCTAACTATGGCTACACCTTC
j_call: TRBJ1-2
d_call: TRBD1
clone_size: -
v_call: TRBV11-2
cdr3_length: 15

cdr3_aa: CAWRPTGQGAEGYTF
cdr3_nt: TGTGCCTGGAGACCCACCGGACAGGGGGCGGAAGGCTACACCTTC
j_call: TRBJ1-2
d_call: TRBD1
clone_size: -
v_call: TRBV30
cdr3_length: 15

cdr3_aa: CAISESTYEQYF
cdr3_nt: TGTGCCATCAGTGAGTCTACCTACGAGCAGTACTTC
j_call: TRBJ2-7
d_call: -
clone_size: -
v_call: TRBV10-3
cdr3_length: 12

cdr3_aa: CASSQVLLAGSSYNEQFF
cdr3_nt: TGCGCCAGCAGCCAAGTCCTTCTAGCGGGTAGCTCCTACAATGAGCAGTTCTTC
j_call: TRBJ2-1
d_call: TRBD2
clone_size: -
v_call: TRBV4-1
cdr3_length: 18

cdr3_aa: CASSSTDRANYGYTF
cdr3_nt: TGTGCCAGCAGCTCAACCGACAGGGCCAACTATGGCTACACCTTC
j_call: TRBJ1-2
d_call: TRBD1
clone_size: -
v_call: TRBV3-1/TRBV3-2
cdr3_length: 15

cdr3_aa: CASSVDFTSGYEQYF
cdr3_nt: TGTGCCAGCAGCGTAGATTTTACTAGCGGGTACGAGCAGTACTTC
j_call: TRBJ2-7
d_call: TRBD2
clone_size: -
v_call: TRBV9
cdr3_length: 15

cdr3_aa: CASKTPGVGANVLTF
cdr3_nt: TGTGCCAGCAAAACTCCAGGGGTCGGGGCCAACGTCCTGACTTTC
j_call: TRBJ2-6
d_call: -
clone_size: -
v_call: TRBV6-5
cdr3_length: 15

cdr3_aa: CASSSTALSGLDTGELFF
cdr3_nt: TGTGCCAGCAGCTCCACGGCCCTTTCAGGGTTGGACACCGGGGAGCTGTTTTTT
j_call: TRBJ2-2
d_call: -
clone_size: once
v_call: TRBV13
cdr3_length: 18

cdr3_aa: CASSYGGQGNYGYTF
cdr3_nt: TGTGCCAGCAGTTACGGGGGACAGGGTAACTATGGCTACACCTTC
j_call: TRBJ1-2
d_call: TRBD1
clone_size: -
v_call: TRBV6-5
cdr3_length: 15

cdr3_aa: CASSLTGLSNQPQHF
cdr3_nt: TGTGCCAGCAGCCTGACAGGTCTAAGCAATCAGCCCCAGCATTTT
j_call: TRBJ1-5
d_call: -
clone_size: -
v_call: TRBV5-6
cdr3_length: 15

cdr3_aa: CASSLSASTDTQYF
cdr3_nt: TGTGCCAGCAGTTTATCGGCTAGCACAGATACGCAGTATTTT
j_call: TRBJ2-3
d_call: -
clone_size: once
v_call: TRBV27
cdr3_length: 14

cdr3_aa: CASSPDRGNYGYTF
cdr3_nt: TGTGCCAGCAGTCCGGACAGGGGGAACTATGGCTACACCTTC
j_call: TRBJ1-2
d_call: TRBD1
clone_size: once
v_call: TRBV6-5
cdr3_length: 14

cdr3_aa: CASSIAGLTSNYGYTF
cdr3_nt: TGTGCCAGTAGTATTGCGGGTCTTACGAGCAACTATGGCTACACCTTC
j_call: TRBJ1-2
d_call: -
clone_size: -
v_call: TRBV19
cdr3_length: 16

cdr3_aa: CSVQGQGFGYGYTF
cdr3_nt: TGCAGCGTCCAGGGACAGGGATTTGGCTATGGCTACACCTTC
j_call: TRBJ1-2
d_call: TRBD1
clone_size: -
v_call: TRBV29-1
cdr3_length: 14

cdr3_aa: CASSFGPTSGGNTGELFF
cdr3_nt: TGTGCCAGCAGCTTTGGGCCGACTAGCGGGGGGAACACCGGGGAGCTGTTTTTT
j_call: TRBJ2-2
d_call: TRBD2
clone_size: -
v_call: TRBV7-6
cdr3_length: 18

cdr3_aa: CSVKDQRESGELFF
cdr3_nt: TGCAGCGTTAAAGACCAGCGGGAGTCCGGGGAGCTGTTTTTT
j_call: TRBJ2-2
d_call: TRBD2
clone_size: few
v_call: TRBV29-1
cdr3_length: 14

cdr3_aa: CASSLGGVEQYF
cdr3_nt: TGTGCCAGCAGCTTAGGGGGAGTGGAGCAGTACTTC
j_call: TRBJ2-7
d_call: -
clone_size: -
v_call: TRBV11-2
cdr3_length: 12

cdr3_aa: CASSQAGTSGVNEQFF
cdr3_nt: TGCGCCAGCAGCCAAGCTGGGACTAGCGGGGTAAATGAGCAGTTCTTC
j_call: TRBJ2-1
d_call: TRBD2
clone_size: -
v_call: TRBV4-1
cdr3_length: 16

cdr3_aa: CARCIGHVEGSNYGYTF
cdr3_nt: TGTGCCAGGTGTATAGGACACGTAGAGGGATCTAACTATGGCTACACCTTC
j_call: TRBJ1-2
d_call: -
clone_size: -
v_call: TRBV19
cdr3_length: 17

cdr3_aa: CASRPVQGQNTEAFF
cdr3_nt: TGTGCCAGCAGACCCGTCCAGGGGCAGAACACTGAAGCTTTCTTT
j_call: TRBJ1-1
d_call: -
clone_size: -
v_call: TRBV7-9
cdr3_length: 15

cdr3_aa: CASREQGAPEAFF
cdr3_nt: TGTGCCAGCAGGGAACAGGGGGCTCCTGAAGCTTTCTTT
j_call: TRBJ1-1
d_call: TRBD1
clone_size: -
v_call: TRBV6-6
cdr3_length: 13

cdr3_aa: CASSDVASGGPMWETQYF
cdr3_nt: TGTGCCAGCAGTGATGTGGCTAGCGGGGGGCCAATGTGGGAGACCCAGTACTTC
j_call: TRBJ2-5
d_call: TRBD2
clone_size: -
v_call: TRBV2
cdr3_length: 18

cdr3_aa: CASSLGAGGLTGELFF
cdr3_nt: TGTGCCAGTAGCCTTGGGGCAGGGGGCCTCACCGGGGAGCTGTTTTTT
j_call: TRBJ2-2
d_call: TRBD1
clone_size: once
v_call: TRBV19
cdr3_length: 16